This record covers a single T cell receptor (beta chain). Generated by immunoSEQ multiplex PCR, the TCRdb table keeps only in-frame clones and is missing some. Among 35,000 to 40,000 clones listed, 88% were seen once. This specimen comes from a study of CD4 T cells in relation to SARS-CoV-2 and coronaviruses. Study summary: Convalescent donors were aged about 21 to 80, with median roughly 40 years.

The CDR3 runs 16 residues. The trim removed 5 bases at V and 2 bases at J, leaving 6 bases unmatched. Germline values: CDR1 KGHSH, CDR2 LQKENI. This sequence was found in an adult with COVID-19. The chain joins TRBV18 to TRBJ2-3, with 11 bases that match TRBD2. The material sequenced was memory CD4+ T cells from PBMCs. CDR3 protein: CASSASSGGITDTQYF. CDR3 bases: TGTGCCAGCTCAGCGTCTAGCGGGGGGATCACAGATACGCAGTATTTT.